This T cell receptor beta chain was sequenced for a study of cytomegalovirus exposure and HLA in healthy donors (dated by TCRdb to about 2017). Some background on the complete study: An earlier analysis of about 560 of the donors reported 276 Gb of sequence data and 95 million to 120 million unique TCR beta sequences obtained from approximately 180 million T cells. Roughly 300 gigabases of sequencing data and around 88 million unique TCR sequences made up an early release that covered some 640 HLA-typed donors. Of the 350 to 400 genotyped donors, approximately 83% fell in the genetic ancestry cluster associated with self-reported Caucasian donors. The study aimed to test whether signatures of past pathogen exposure could be identified by cataloging public T cell receptors. The T cell repertoires of about 700 subjects were profiled by immunosequencing and related to cytomegalovirus serostatus. A separate validation cohort of roughly 130 different subjects was used in addition to the approximately 610-subject first cohort. To predict cytomegalovirus infection status, the study brought together high-throughput TCR immunosequencing, statistical association of individual TCRs with disease status, and machine learning. In a later analysis, previously published TCR beta repertoires from hundreds of donors were re-analyzed and high-resolution HLA genotyping was added so that TCR occurrence patterns could be studied. The later analysis used no new phenotypic data to find candidate immune exposures, relying instead on TCR beta sequences and their occurrence across donors. An earlier analysis of approximately 640 of the donors applied high-throughput TCR beta sequencing to assess whether each TCR beta V gene segment acted as functional or pseudogenic. Donor age, sex, ethnicity and CMV serostatus were collected together with the repertoire data. In a later genetic analysis, genome-wide SNP genotypes for about three fifths of the roughly 670 donors were used, and that subset was treated as a discovery cohort. All discovery cohort repertoires had been generated on a single sequencing platform. Class I and class II HLA loci were covered by the typing at four-digit resolution. Typing coverage varied by locus: roughly 620-640 donors for A, B, C, DRB1 and DQB1; 522 for DQA1; over 600 for DPA1; around 450 for DPB1. Four to six DR-DQ haplotypes were handled as single units for association and clustering, since linkage in the cohort was strong. Among some 410 genotyped donors of the cohort, an average of about 240,000 unique TCR beta nucleotide sequences were sequenced per donor, about a sixth of them non-productive.

The library was made by the immunoSEQ multiplex PCR assay. A mixture of 60 forward primers for TCR Vbeta segments and 13 reverse primers for TCR Jbeta segments was used in the multiplex PCR. A multiplex PCR assay on genomic DNA amplified the CDR3 region of rearranged TCR beta genes. The Illumina HiSeq System was used to sequence the amplified TCR beta libraries as 87-base-pair reads. As for the authors' bioinformatics: Across the 500 to 700 repertoires, a later analysis counted 60 million to 90 million unique TCR beta chains, roughly 11 million of which were shared by at least two donors. Raw reads were error-corrected and collapsed into unique sequences by a nearest-neighbor algorithm in which closely related sequences were merged to remove PCR and sequencing errors. To assign V, D and J gene segments, CDR3 sequences were aligned to IMGT reference sequences. For a sequence to be retained, at least a six-nucleotide match to both a V gene segment and a J gene segment was required. Rearrangements were called productive when the CDR3 lacked stop codons and stayed in frame with V and J; all others were non-productive. Following IMGT convention, CDR3 was defined as the stretch from the second conserved V-encoded cysteine to the conserved J-encoded phenylalanine. The earlier analysis of some 580 of the donors excluded any sequence lacking an unambiguous match to a single V gene segment. An earlier analysis of a few hundred of the donors called V segments functional above 56.7% productive rearrangements and segregating when the between-donor standard deviation exceeded 5%. A statistical classification framework was built to diagnose cytomegalovirus status from the catalog of TCR beta chain sequences. In a later analysis, V and J genes were assigned by comparing TCR nucleotide sequences against IMGT/GENE-DB human TR gene sequences. In a later analysis, CDR3 sequences and most-parsimonious VDJ recombination scenarios were assigned using the TCRdist pipeline. In a later analysis, each TCR beta chain was defined by its CDR3 amino acid sequence together with its V-gene family, and reads without a unique V-gene family were excluded. As a way to deal with suspected cross-contamination and a sequencing artifact, a later analysis dropped 450 to 700 nucleotide sequences that were highly shared and had low generation probability. In a later analysis, a clonal expansion index for each public chain was calculated from normalized within-repertoire ranks of inferred template counts. In a later analysis, generation probabilities were computed with a VDJ recombination model fitted to out-of-frame rearrangements, and the resulting probabilities were checked against IGoR. A later analysis scored TCR-TCR, TCR-HLA and TCR-CMV co-occurrence with hypergeometric tests, applying a repertoire-size bias correction to TCR pairs. A later analysis estimated false discovery rates by permuting HLA or CMV assignments 20 times. In a later analysis, co-occurring TCRs were grouped using DBSCAN, and TCRdist sequence similarity was added for clustering within HLA-allele-positive subsets. Repertoires with fewer than 30,000 or more than 120,000 public chains were left out of co-occurrence clustering, as were several repertoires with anomalous nucleotide sharing. As stored in TCRdb, this immuneACCESS dataset retains in-frame rearrangements with V and J assigned. A fraction of the clones does not appear; measured against another copy, unresolved V genes explain less than half of the discrepancy, and the remainder lacks a known reason. Clonal size and the V and J genes are those of that table, whereas D and trimming came from the DNA. This sample has about 78,000 clones in its table, and approximately 80% of those were observed once. About 23% of the sample belongs to the ten largest clones.

To note about this clone: Its antigen is currently not known. No qualities accompany the bases; no much larger clone lies one base away.

CDR1 and CDR2 are drawn from the germline V gene (reference sequence): WNHNN, SYGVQD. Compared with germline, V lacks 4 bases and J lacks 7 bases; bases without a gene match: 7. Taken from cysteine to phenylalanine, the CDR3 has 14 residues. Just CDR3 DNA is preserved here, 42 bases in frame from base 1. The paper as a whole reports these results and caveats: This cohort had only TCR beta chains sequenced, and the lack of alpha or paired-chain data limited which features could be detected. When HLA alleles, especially DR and DQ, strongly co-occurred, attributing TCR associations to individual alleles was difficult. Correlated functional status among segregating V segments might be attributable to linkage disequilibrium, but an unknown experimental factor could not be ruled out. CMV serostatus was the only immune exposure information available for the cohort. Specific HLA alleles were associated with 16,951 TCR beta sequences at a false discovery rate of 0.05 in a later analysis. In a later analysis, several top co-occurrence clusters were reported to appear linked to parvovirus B19, influenza, CMV and Epstein-Barr virus. A later analysis found that most CMV-associated TCR beta chains appeared HLA-restricted, with HLA associations seemingly driven largely by CMV exposure. An association between a missense DCLRE1C variant and V-gene and J-gene trimming of TCR beta chains was found in a later genetic analysis and replicated in an independent cohort. A cluster of highly shared sequence variants was judged likely to represent a technical artifact of the sequencing pipeline. Sequencing depth was assumed to be roughly uniform across donors in the presence/absence analyses, though that assumption may not hold. In the study, some 160 TCR beta chains were listed as associated with cytomegalovirus. Because HLA typing was missing for some donors at each locus, association tests included only the typed subset. Because counts were too low, roughly 18 rarely observed V segments, including chromosome 9 orphons, were left out of the earlier analysis of over 550 of the donors. In a later genetic analysis, fewer N-insertions in productive TCRs were reported among donors in an Asian-associated ancestry cluster than the roughly 700-donor mean. While some public TCRs were present in many individuals, most TCR sequences turned up only very rarely across donors. Because the 87-base-pair reads could not distinguish some IMGT-functional V segments, including TRBV6-2 and TRBV6-3, those segments were excluded. An earlier analysis of around 540 of the donors showed that most TCR beta V segments appeared in productive rearrangements either about 87% or about 30% of the time, which broadly matched IMGT annotations. A further reported finding was that TCR beta sequences accurately predicted the HLA-A and HLA-B alleles for most subjects in the first cohort. A later analysis found that TCR association rates varied across HLA loci, with DRB1 alleles showing the most associated TCRs and HLA-C alleles the fewest. In vitro tests confirmed that a few of the cytomegalovirus-associated TCR beta chains recognize cytomegalovirus antigens. Cytomegalovirus status was reported to be diagnosed by the classifier with high specificity and sensitivity in both the original and validation cohorts. The authors suggested that the approach could potentially be generalized to other disease states and immunological phenotypes. In a later analysis, HLA-associated TCR beta chains showed more clonal expansion and lower generation probabilities than non-associated chains that were equally common.

The cohort was made up of roughly 670 healthy bone marrow donors. At the time of sampling, all cohort members were nominally healthy, though unrecorded immune exposures were likely present. The donor tested CMV seropositive and was one of the 289 seropositive cohort members. Each donor provided a peripheral blood sample, and peripheral blood mononuclear cells were used for TCR beta sequencing. The Qiagen DNeasy Blood Extraction Kit was used to extract genomic DNA from the blood cell samples. This clonotype was obtained from a woman between 45 and 60 years old in good health and CMV-seropositive. Sequencing was carried out using PBMCs. This chain is built from TRBV10-1 and TRBJ1-1; the central 9 bases match TRBD1. DNA sequence: TGCGCCAGCAGTGGACACGGGACAGGGAATGAAGCTTTCTTT. Its translation is CASSGHGTGNEAFF.